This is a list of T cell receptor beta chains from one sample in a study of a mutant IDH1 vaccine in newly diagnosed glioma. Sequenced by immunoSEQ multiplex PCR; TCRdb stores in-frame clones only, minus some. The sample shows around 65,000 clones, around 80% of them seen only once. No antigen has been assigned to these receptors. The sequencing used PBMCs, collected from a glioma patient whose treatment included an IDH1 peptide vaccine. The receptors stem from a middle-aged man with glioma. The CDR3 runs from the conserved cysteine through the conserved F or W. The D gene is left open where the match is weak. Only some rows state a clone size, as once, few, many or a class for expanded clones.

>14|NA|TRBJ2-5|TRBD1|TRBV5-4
TGTGCCAGCAGCTTGGGACAGGGACAAGAGACCCAGTACTTC
CASSLGQGQETQYF
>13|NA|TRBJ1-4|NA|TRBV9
TGTGCCAGCAGCGTAGAAGGGAGCGAAAAACTGTTTTTT
CASSVEGSEKLFF
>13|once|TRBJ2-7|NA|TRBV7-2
TGTGCCAGCAGCCAGGGGTGGTCCTACGAGCAGTACTTC
CASSQGWSYEQYF
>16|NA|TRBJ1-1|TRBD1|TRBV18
TGTGCCAGCTCACCACTCGGACAGGGACAGGACACTGAAGCTTTCTTT
CASSPLGQGQDTEAFF
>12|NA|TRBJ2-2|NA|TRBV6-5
TGTGCCAGCAGACCCTCAACCGGGGAGCTGTTTTTT
CASRPSTGELFF
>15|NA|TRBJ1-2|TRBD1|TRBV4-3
TGCGCCAGCAGCCAAGATTCCCAGGGGGCAGATGGCTACACCTTC
CASSQDSQGADGYTF
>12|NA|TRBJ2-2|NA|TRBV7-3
TGTGCCAGCAGCTTAGCCACCGGGGAGCTGTTTTTT
CASSLATGELFF
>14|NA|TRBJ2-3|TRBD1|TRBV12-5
TGTGCTAGTGCCGTAGAGGGGGCCACAGATACGCAGTATTTT
CASAVEGATDTQYF
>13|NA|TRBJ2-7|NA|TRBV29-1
TGCAGCGTTGATATAACAGGGAAAAACGAGCAGTACTTC
CSVDITGKNEQYF
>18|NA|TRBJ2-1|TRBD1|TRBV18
TGTGCCAGCTCACCAGCGGCAGGGGGCGTTAGACCTGGATCGGAGCAGTTCTTC
CASSPAAGGVRPGSEQFF
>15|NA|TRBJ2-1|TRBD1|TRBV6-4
TGTGCCAGCAGTGCCTCCATGGACAGGCCCAATGAGCAGTTCTTC
CASSASMDRPNEQFF
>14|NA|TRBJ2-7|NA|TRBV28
TGTGCCAGCAGTTTCTCTCAGGGAACCTACGAGCAGTACTTC
CASSFSQGTYEQYF
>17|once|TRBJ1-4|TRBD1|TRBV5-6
TGTGCCAGCAGCTTTACGGGACAGGGGTTGGCTAATGAAAAACTGTTTTTT
CASSFTGQGLANEKLFF
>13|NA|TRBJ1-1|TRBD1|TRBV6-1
TGTGCCAGCAGACAGGGGATTAACACTGAAGCTTTCTTT
CASRQGINTEAFF
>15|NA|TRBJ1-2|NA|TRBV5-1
TGCGCCAGCAGCATAAACCTGGATGGCCCCTATGGCTACACCTTC
CASSINLDGPYGYTF